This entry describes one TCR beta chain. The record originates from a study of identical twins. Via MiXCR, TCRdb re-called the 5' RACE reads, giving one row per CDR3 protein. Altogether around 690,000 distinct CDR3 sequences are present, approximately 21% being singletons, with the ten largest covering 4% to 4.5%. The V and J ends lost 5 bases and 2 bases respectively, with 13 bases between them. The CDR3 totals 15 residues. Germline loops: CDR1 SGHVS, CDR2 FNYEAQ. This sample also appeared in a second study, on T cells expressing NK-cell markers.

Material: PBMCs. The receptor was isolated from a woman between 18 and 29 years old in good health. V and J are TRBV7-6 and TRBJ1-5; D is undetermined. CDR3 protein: CASSRTSGGNQPQHF. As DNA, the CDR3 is TGTGCCAGCAGCCGTACAAGCGGCGGCAATCAGCCCCAGCATTTT.